Below are 7 T cell receptor beta chains sequenced from a single sample in a study of T-cell memory formation after mild COVID-19. From the 5' RACE reads, TCRdb called clonotypes with MiXCR, one entry per CDR3 protein. The sample shows tens of thousands of distinct CDR3 sequences, 16% of them seen only once. Sequenced material: PBMCs or a T cell subset sorted from them (not recorded which). Source of these receptors: an adult woman who had mild COVID-19 (a few samples of this study predate the infection). Cell type and time point are not known.

In its sample, this clonotype was seen a few times. This chain uses TRBV12-3 or TRBV12-4 with TRBJ2-7; 8 nucleotides match TRBD1. The V and J ends lost 7 bases and 3 bases, in that order; junction bases with no gene match: 2. There are 12 residues in the CDR3. This CDR3 is CASKDRGYEQYF. CDR3 coding DNA: TGTGCCAGCAAAGACAGGGGCTACGAGCAGTACTTC.

The chain carries TRBV4-1 and TRBJ2-4; D may be TRBD1 (6 bases). Germline lookup yields CDR1 MGHRA and CDR2 YSYEKL. There are 13 residues in the CDR3. V was shortened by 2 bases and J by 8 bases, with 10 bases between the two germline ends. The DNA for the CDR3 is TGCGCCAGCAGCCAAAGCAGGGGATACATTCAGTACTTC. Translation gives CASSQSRGYIQYF.

This rearrangement joins TRBV7-9 to TRBJ2-5; D gene unclear. Between the trimmed V and J ends, which lost 3 bases and 3 bases, there was a span of 5 bases. The CDR3 covers 12 residues. Germline CDR1 is SEHNR and CDR2 is FQNEAQ (reference sequence). CDR3 DNA sequence: TGTGCCAGCAGCTTTCGGGAAGAGACCCAGTACTTC. It encodes CASSFREETQYF. The complete variable domain, with remaining parts taken from reference TRBV7-9 and TRBJ2-5, reads DTGVSQNPRHKITKRGQNVTFRCDPISEHNRLYWYRQTLGQGPEFLTYFQNEAQLEKSRLLSDRFSAERPKGSFSTLEIQRTEQGDSAMYLCASSFREETQYFGPGTRLLVL.

The genes are TRBV24-1 and TRBJ2-5; 11 nucleotides align to TRBD2. Trimming removed 1 base from V and 5 bases from J; junction bases left unmatched: 5. The germline V gene has CDR1 KGHDR and CDR2 SFDVKD. The CDR3 runs 16 residues. CDR3 sequence (DNA): TGTGCCACCAGTGATTTCACTAGCGGGGGTAGGGAGACCCAGTACTTC. It encodes CATSDFTSGGRETQYF.

This clonotype appeared a few times. The CDR3 here is CASSVGRVDGYTF. The CDR3, as DNA: TGTGCCAGCAGCGTAGGGAGGGTCGATGGCTACACCTTC. This rearrangement joins TRBV9 to TRBJ1-2; no firm D call. Germline loops: CDR1 SGDLS, CDR2 YYNGEE. The CDR3 runs 13 residues. V was shortened by 0 bases and J by 6 bases, with 9 bases between the two germline ends. Using reference TRBV9 and TRBJ1-2 for the parts outside the CDR3, the full variable domain is DSGVTQTPKHLITATGQRVTLRCSPRSGDLSVYWYQQSLDQGLQFLIQYYNGEERAKGNILERFSAQQFPDLHSELNLSSLELGDSALYFCASSVGRVDGYTFGSGTRLTVV.

This clonotype was seen only a few times. J is TRBJ2-2 and V is TRBV9, with a tentative D call TRBD2 (6 bases). The CDR3 has 15 amino acids. V dropped 4 bases and J dropped 4 bases, with 14 bases sitting between them. CDR1 and CDR2 from the germline V gene are SGDLS and YYNGEE. CDR3 DNA: TGTGCCAGCAGCTCGCCGGGGGAAGCCACCGGGGAGCTGTTTTTT. This gives the protein CASSSPGEATGELFF.

The chain recombines TRBV3-1 with TRBJ2-7; D uncertain. CDR3 size: 14 residues. Trimming shortened V by 0 bases and J by 2 bases, and 8 bases separated the two germline ends. Germline-derived CDR1 and CDR2 are LGHDT and YNNKEL (reference sequence). The CDR3 loop reads CASSQDEGTYEQYF. DNA for the CDR3: TGTGCCAGCAGCCAAGATGAAGGGACCTACGAGCAGTACTTC.